The clone carrying this T cell receptor (beta chain) was observed once. This record belongs to a study of T cells in Graves' hyperthyroidism and ophthalmopathy. The germline V gene has CDR1 LNHNV and CDR2 YYDKDF (reference sequence). Trimming took 4 bases from V and 8 from J, leaving 8 bases between them. The CDR3 sequence is 12 residues long. In making diagnoses, clinical symptoms, serum thyroxine and TRAb, thyroid ultrasound and orbital computed tomography were all used. The investigators amplified TCR beta CDR3 regions from RNA transcripts. Using the HTBI primer set, a first-round RT-PCR was run on the TCR CDR3. One entry per CDR3 protein results from TCRdb running MiXCR on the multiplex PCR reads. The profile shows 300,000 to 450,000 distinct CDR3 sequences, approximately 15% of them singletons.

This TCR was recovered from a woman aged 60-75 years with Graves' hyperthyroidism. This chain joins TRBV15 and TRBJ2-2; D is perhaps TRBD2 (5 bases). The sequenced sample consisted of blood. Written as DNA, the CDR3 is TGTGCCACCAGCATGAGGGAGGGGGAGCTGTTTTTT. Its protein product is CATSMREGELFF.